A selection of T cell receptor beta chains follows, all from one sample in a study of T cells in Graves' hyperthyroidism and ophthalmopathy. TCRdb re-analysed the multiplex PCR reads in MiXCR, keeping a single row per CDR3 protein. The data show more than 350,000 distinct CDR3 sequences, with 15% seen just once and roughly 20% held by the top ten. Sequenced sample: blood. These receptors originate from a woman aged 60-75 years with Graves' ophthalmopathy. CDR3s include the opening cysteine and the closing phenylalanine or tryptophan. Each record gives: V gene, J gene, D gene, clone size, CDR3 protein, CDR3 DNA. D genes are given only for firm matches. A clone size is listed for some rows: how often the clone was seen (once, few, many), or a class if it is expanded.

TRBV4-1	TRBJ2-2	NA	NA	CASSQELSRGGELFF	TGCGCCAGCAGCCAAGAACTTTCGCGAGGTGGGGAGCTGTTTTTT
TRBV7-6	TRBJ2-7	TRBD2	few	CASSRAGDEQYF	TGTGCCAGCAGTAGAGCGGGAGACGAGCAGTACTTC
TRBV7-2	TRBJ2-3	TRBD2	many	CASSLERTSYPDTQYF	TGTGCCAGCAGCTTAGAACGGACTAGCTACCCAGATACGCAGTATTTT
TRBV4-2	TRBJ2-7	TRBD1	few	CASRQGTNSAYEQYF	TGTGCCAGCCGACAGGGAACCAACTCGGCCTACGAGCAGTACTTC
TRBV7-3	TRBJ2-2	NA	NA	CASSNLGGTGELFF	TGTGCCAGCAGCAACCTGGGTGGTACCGGGGAGCTGTTTTTT
TRBV30	TRBJ2-3	NA	many	CAWERWGTTSDTQYF	TGTGCCTGGGAGAGGTGGGGGACAACCTCAGATACGCAGTATTTT
TRBV6-2/TRBV6-3	TRBJ2-3	NA	few	CASSPDRAGTDTQYF	TGTGCCAGCAGCCCTGACAGGGCGGGGACAGATACGCAGTATTTT
TRBV28	TRBJ2-2	NA	many	CATSETGDTGELFF	TGTGCCACCTCCGAGACGGGGGATACCGGGGAGCTGTTTTTT
TRBV5-1	TRBJ2-1	NA	few	CASSAWTENEQFF	TGCGCCAGCAGCGCGTGGACAGAAAATGAGCAGTTCTTC
TRBV7-6	TRBJ2-5	NA	few	CASSLIEGTQYF	TGTGCCAGCAGCTTAATCGAGGGGACCCAGTACTTC
TRBV2	TRBJ1-6	NA	many	CASSPGRGYSPLHF	TGTGCCAGCAGCCCAGGGAGAGGATATTCACCCCTCCACTTT
TRBV2	TRBJ2-3	NA	many	CASSEAAGGDTQYF	TGTGCCAGCAGTGAAGCGGCAGGGGGGGATACGCAGTATTTT
TRBV4-1	TRBJ2-5	TRBD2	many	CASSPMRLAGQETQYF	TGCGCCAGCAGCCCAATGAGACTAGCGGGACAAGAGACCCAGTACTTC
TRBV5-1	TRBJ2-7	TRBD2	NA	CASRTSGGYEQYF	TGCGCCAGCCGGACTAGCGGGGGATACGAGCAGTACTTC
TRBV28	TRBJ1-6	NA	few	CASSLSTVNSPLHF	TGTGCCAGCAGTTTAAGCACCGTCAATTCACCCCTCCACTTT
TRBV20-1	TRBJ1-1	TRBD1	many	CSARSGTGGMNTEAFF	TGCAGTGCTAGGTCCGGGACAGGGGGCATGAACACTGAAGCTTTCTTT
TRBV29-1	TRBJ1-5	NA	NA	CSVQGPRDSPQHF	TGCAGCGTGCAGGGACCGCGAGATTCGCCCCAGCATTTT
TRBV20-1	TRBJ1-5	NA	NA	CSATTRGSQPQHF	TGCAGTGCTACAACCCGGGGGAGTCAGCCCCAGCATTTT
TRBV9	TRBJ2-3	TRBD1	few	CASSGRTGPRSTDTQYF	TGTGCCAGCAGCGGCCGGACAGGCCCCCGTAGCACAGATACGCAGTATTTT
TRBV30	TRBJ1-1	NA	few	CAWSALSPRNTEAFF	TGTGCCTGGAGTGCACTGTCGCCGAGGAACACTGAAGCTTTCTTT
TRBV28	TRBJ2-4	TRBD1	NA	CASSLIGTGVGRGGLDIQYF	TGTGCCAGCAGTTTGATCGGGACAGGGGTGGGCAGAGGGGGCCTGGACATTCAGTACTTC
TRBV5-1	TRBJ2-6	TRBD1	many	CASRDSTVGANVLTF	TGCGCCAGCCGGGACAGCACGGTGGGGGCCAACGTCCTGACTTTC
TRBV20-1	TRBJ2-7	NA	many	CSARGGRGGSYEQYF	TGCAGTGCTAGAGGCGGTCGGGGCGGCTCCTACGAGCAGTACTTC
TRBV6-1	TRBJ2-7	TRBD2	many	CASSPLAGVEFEQYF	TGTGCCAGCAGTCCCCTAGCGGGAGTGGAGTTCGAGCAGTACTTC
TRBV5-5	TRBJ1-1	NA	NA	CASSVTGRNTEAFF	TGTGCCAGCAGCGTCACAGGGAGGAACACTGAAGCTTTCTTT
TRBV20-1	TRBJ2-5	TRBD2	many	CSARDPSTSGTRTQYF	TGCAGTGCTAGAGATCCAAGCACTAGCGGGACGAGGACCCAGTACTTC
TRBV20-1	TRBJ1-4	NA	many	CSASSGGTYEKLFF	TGCAGTGCTAGTTCTGGGGGGACTTATGAAAAACTGTTTTTT
TRBV3-1	TRBJ2-1	NA	many	CASSQVGGEQFF	TGTGCCAGCAGCCAAGTTGGGGGTGAGCAGTTCTTC
TRBV7-9	TRBJ2-7	NA	NA	CASSLGGLAQQYF	TGTGCCAGCAGCTTAGGGGGGCTAGCTCAGCAGTACTTC
TRBV20-1	TRBJ2-7	NA	many	CSAPVASLWNEQYF	TGCAGTGCCCCCGTGGCTAGCCTTTGGAACGAGCAGTACTTC
TRBV11-3	TRBJ1-5	TRBD1	many	CASSNDRGQPQHF	TGTGCCAGCAGCAACGACAGGGGGCAGCCCCAGCATTTT
TRBV20-1	TRBJ1-5	TRBD1	many	CSARDRDRGQPQHF	TGCAGTGCTAGAGACCGGGACAGGGGCCAGCCCCAGCATTTT
TRBV20-1	TRBJ2-1	TRBD2	NA	CSARPRAGDSSRNEQFF	TGCAGTGCTAGACCTCGAGCGGGAGACTCTTCAAGGAATGAGCAGTTCTTC
TRBV7-3	TRBJ1-3	NA	few	CASSNDGGNTIYF	TGTGCCAGCAGCAATGACGGTGGAAACACCATATATTTT
TRBV20-1	TRBJ2-3	TRBD2	many	CSARDPGLAAQAGDTQYF	TGCAGTGCTAGAGATCCGGGACTAGCGGCTCAGGCGGGAGATACGCAGTATTTT
TRBV28	TRBJ2-4	TRBD2	many	CASRPAGRGNIQYF	TGTGCCAGCAGACCAGCGGGAAGGGGAAACATTCAGTACTTC
TRBV20-1	TRBJ2-1	NA	NA	CSATPASGSYNEQFF	TGCAGTGCTACCCCAGCCAGCGGCTCCTACAATGAGCAGTTCTTC
TRBV7-2	TRBJ2-7	TRBD2	NA	CASSPGLGAPEQYF	TGTGCCAGCAGCCCGGGACTAGGTGCACCCGAGCAGTACTTC
TRBV7-2	TRBJ2-7	NA	many	CASSLDHTPYEQYF	TGTGCCAGCAGCTTAGATCACACCCCCTACGAGCAGTACTTC
TRBV12-3/TRBV12-4	TRBJ2-5	TRBD1	few	CASRTGDGETQYF	TGTGCCAGCAGGACAGGGGATGGGGAGACCCAGTACTTC
TRBV2	TRBJ1-1	NA	many	CASSERGPDTEAFF	TGTGCCAGCAGTGAGCGGGGGCCGGACACTGAAGCTTTCTTT
TRBV12-3/TRBV12-4	TRBJ2-5	NA	many	CASSLKLRGETQYF	TGTGCCAGCAGTTTAAAGCTGAGAGGAGAGACCCAGTACTTC
TRBV20-1	TRBJ2-5	NA	few	CSARLGVEETQYF	TGCAGTGCTCGCCTAGGGGTTGAAGAGACCCAGTACTTC
TRBV7-9	TRBJ2-1	TRBD1	many	CASSLIQGAASSYNEQFF	TGTGCCAGCAGCTTAATACAGGGGGCCGCAAGCTCCTACAATGAGCAGTTCTTC
TRBV15	TRBJ2-3	NA	few	CATSIEIADTQYF	TGTGCCACCAGCATCGAGATCGCAGATACGCAGTATTTT
TRBV20-1	TRBJ2-7	NA	many	CSARGRVRYEQYF	TGCAGTGCTAGAGGGAGGGTGAGGTACGAGCAGTACTTC